This TCR beta chain comes out of a study of naive and memory T cell subsets. Germline V gives CDR1 SGHTA, CDR2 FQGNSA. The CDR3 sequence is 15 residues long. V lost 6 bases to trimming and J lost 2 bases, with 17 bases between them. This clonotype was seen more than once but under ten times. The antigen is not known. Whole-study results and caveats: In CD4 and CD8 cells, diversity dropped from naive through EMRA. No ground truth validated the naive and memory repertoire findings. Over 95% of naive TCR sequences appeared only once, unlike memory subsets.

Both TRBC1 and TRBC2 were covered by a beta constant-region primer of two equimolar oligonucleotides. TCRdb redid the calling of the UMI-ligation and nested PCR reads with MiXCR, one entry per CDR3 protein. Among about 85,000 distinct CDR3 sequences listed, around 13% were seen once. After the first PCR, alpha and beta chain libraries were processed separately. This TCR derives from a human donor in good health. Sequenced material: central memory CD4+ T cells from blood. This chain connects TRBV7-2 to TRBJ2-7; tentative D call: TRBD2 (6 bases). The CDR3 DNA follows: TGTGCCAGCAGGCGGGGCGGAGCGAACACCTACGAGCAGTACTTC. Amino acid sequence: CASRRGGANTYEQYF.